The 17 T cell receptor beta chains below come from one sample, sequenced in a study of blood T cell repertoires in COVID-19. The data were produced by immunoSEQ multiplex PCR, yet TCRdb's version contains in-frame clones alone and is incomplete. This table has about 72,000 clones, around 85% appearing once. The specimen sequenced was peripheral blood. These receptors were obtained from a woman aged 80 or over with active or convalescent COVID-19.

This CDR3 reads CASSYLAGGPETQYF. CDR3 bases: TGTGCCAGCAGCTACCTAGCGGGGGGGCCGGAGACCCAGTACTTC. The chain is built from TRBV7-2 and TRBJ2-5, with TRBD2 matching over 12 bases. Germline CDR1 is SGHTA and CDR2 is FQGNSA. This CDR3 is 15 amino acids long. V lost 4 bases and J lost 5; bases outside the gene matches: 5.

This sequence joins TRBV10-2 and TRBJ2-1, with TRBD2 matching 12 bases. J gave up 2 bases and V 8 bases, and 7 bases lay outside the gene matches. The CDR3 totals 16 residues. Germline-derived CDR1 and CDR2 are WSHSY and SAAADI. The DNA for the CDR3 is TGCGCCAGCCGTCCTAGCGGGGGGGCAGCCTACAATGAGCAGTTCTTC. Its protein is CASRPSGGAAYNEQFF.

The V gene is TRBV2, the J gene TRBJ2-5, with 7 nucleotides matching TRBD1. Germline V gives CDR1 SNHLY, CDR2 FYNNEI. There are 14 residues in the CDR3. Germline trimming cut 5 bases from V and 2 bases from J; bases unmatched to any gene: 5. Here the CDR3 reads CASSMGQIQETQYF. The CDR3 DNA follows: TGTGCCAGCAGTATGGGACAGATACAAGAGACCCAGTACTTC.

The chain has TRBV6-2 or TRBV6-3 and TRBJ1-3; D gene ambiguous. CDR3 length: 16 residues. Trimming shortened V by 7 bases and J by 2 bases, and 18 bases separated the two germline ends. CDR1 is MNHEY and CDR2 is SVGEGT in the germline V gene. The CDR3 is CASTPDGDFPGNTIYF. The CDR3 nucleotides read TGTGCCAGCACCCCGGATGGCGACTTTCCTGGAAACACCATATATTTT.

This clone was recorded a few times. The CDR3 sequence is CAWSPGTSYEQYF. CDR3 DNA sequence: TGTGCCTGGAGTCCAGGGACTAGCTACGAGCAGTACTTC. The V and J genes are TRBV30 and TRBJ2-7; 8 bases fit TRBD2. The CDR3 consists of 13 residues. The germline V gene encodes CDR1 GTSNPN and CDR2 SVGIG (reference sequence). V was pared by 2 bases and J by 3 bases, with 3 bases of the junction left unmatched. The whole variable domain, remainder taken from reference TRBV30 and TRBJ2-7, is SQTIHQWPATLVQPVGSPLSLECTVEGTSNPNLYWYRQAAGRGLQLLFYSVGIGQISSEVPQNLSASRPQDRQFILSSKKLLLSDSGFYLCAWSPGTSYEQYFGPGTRLTVT.

CDR3: CASSLSSNYNEQFF. The CDR3 DNA reads TGCGCCAGCAGCTTGAGTTCTAACTACAATGAGCAGTTCTTC. V usage is TRBV5-1 and J usage is TRBJ2-1; D ambiguous. The germline V and J ends were trimmed by 1 base and 3 bases, with 8 bases remaining between them. The CDR3 sequence is 14 residues long. Per germline, CDR1 SGHRS and CDR2 YFSETQ.

The rearrangement joins TRBV6-5 to TRBJ1-4; TRBD1 aligns across 10 bases. This CDR3 region has 14 residues. The V gene's germline CDR1 is MNHEY and CDR2 SVGAGI. After removal of 5 bases from V and 6 bases from J, the junction contained 3 bases not matched to a gene. The CDR3 nucleotides are TGTGCCAGCAGTCGGACAGGGGGACATGAAAAACTGTTTTTT. Its protein is CASSRTGGHEKLFF.

J is TRBJ1-1 and V is TRBV11-2, with D possibly being TRBD1 (5 bases). CDR1 SGHAT and CDR2 FQNNGV come from the germline V gene. Trimming left V 1 base short and J 4 bases short, with 10 bases between. The CDR3 length is 14 residues. The CDR3 protein is CASSLARVGTEAFF. In nucleotides, the CDR3 is TGTGCCAGCAGCTTAGCCAGGGTCGGCACTGAAGCTTTCTTT.

This clone has only one observation. The V and J genes are TRBV2 and TRBJ2-1; TRBD2 aligns across 12 bases. The J segment lost 6 bases and the V segment lost 7 bases, leaving 4 bases of the junction unmatched. Germline CDR1 and CDR2: SNHLY and FYNNEI. This CDR3 region has 14 residues. The CDR3 here is CASKGLAGINEQFF. The CDR3 DNA sequence: TGTGCCAGCAAAGGACTAGCGGGGATCAATGAGCAGTTCTTC.

V gene TRBV11-3 combines with J gene TRBJ2-5; 8 bases are shared with TRBD2. V lost 5 bases, J lost 3 bases, and 8 bases stayed unmatched. The length of the CDR3 is 15 residues. Germline V CDR1 and CDR2: SGHNT, YENEEA. CDR3 amino acids: CASSTRGGLKETQYF. DNA of the CDR3: TGTGCCAGCAGCACCCGGGGGGGCTTGAAAGAGACCCAGTACTTC.

The chain uses TRBV7-2 and TRBJ2-7; the D is unclear. The CDR3 loop spans 15 amino acids. With 1 base removed from V and 3 bases from J, the gap between germline ends came to 13 bases. Per germline, CDR1 SGHTA and CDR2 FQGNSA. In DNA, the CDR3 is TGTGCCAGCAGCTTAGGCTCTACCAATTTCTACGAGCAGTACTTC. This codes for CASSLGSTNFYEQYF.

The rearrangement uses TRBV11-2 and TRBJ2-5; 11 bases align to TRBD1. The germline V gene encodes CDR1 SGHAT and CDR2 FQNNGV. V shed 3 bases, J shed 10 bases, and the junction held 16 bases outside the gene matches. The CDR3 covers 17 residues. CDR3 loop: CASSLGQGGEWWKGQYF. The DNA of the CDR3 is TGTGCCAGCAGCTTGGGACAGGGGGGGGAGTGGTGGAAGGGCCAGTACTTC. Using reference TRBV11-2 and TRBJ2-5 for the parts outside the CDR3, the full variable domain is EAGVAQSPRYKIIEKRQSVAFWCNPISGHATLYWYQQILGQGPKLLIQFQNNGVVDDSQLPKDRFSAERLKGVDSTLKIQPAKLEDSAVYLCASSLGQGGEWWKGQYFGPGTRLLVL.

This chain connects TRBV7-6 to TRBJ2-7; 14 bases map to TRBD2. The V gene end was trimmed by 2 bases and the J gene end by 4 bases; junction bases not matched to a gene: 13. Germline V gene sequence: CDR1 SGHVS, CDR2 FNYEAQ. The CDR3 spans 19 residues. The CDR3 DNA is TGTGCCAGCAGCTTACGTCAGGGACTAGCGGGGGTAGTAAGTTACGAGCAGTACTTC. Translation gives CASSLRQGLAGVVSYEQYF.

This chain connects TRBV2 to TRBJ1-5, with D maybe TRBD1 (5 bases). This CDR3 comprises 14 residues. Germline CDR1 is SNHLY and CDR2 is FYNNEI. V dropped 7 bases and J dropped 4 bases, with 14 bases sitting between them. The CDR3 loop reads CASTGRRGNQPQHF. Written as DNA, the CDR3 is TGTGCCAGCACCGGAAGAAGGGGAAATCAGCCCCAGCATTTT.

A few counts support this clone. The chain carries TRBV10-3 and TRBJ1-5, with D tentatively TRBD1 (5 bases). Germline V CDR1 and CDR2: ENHRY, SYGVKD. V was trimmed by 0 bases and J by 7 bases, leaving 13 bases between them. This CDR3 region has 15 residues. Written as DNA, the CDR3 is TGTGCCATCAGTGAGTCACTTCAAAGGGGCCAGCCCCAGCATTTT. This gives the protein CAISESLQRGQPQHF.

DNA for the CDR3: TGTGCCAGCTCACCAGAACGTAGTAATGAAAAACTGTTTTTT. Its translation: CASSPERSNEKLFF. The chain is built from TRBV18 and TRBJ1-4; no clear D gene. The CDR3 is 14 residues long. In germline, CDR1 is KGHSH, CDR2 LQKENI. Trimming took 2 bases from V and 4 from J, leaving 8 bases between them.

This chain links TRBV6-5 with TRBJ1-5; TRBD1 might be the D (6 bases). The germline V gene has CDR1 MNHEY and CDR2 SVGAGI. This CDR3 is built from 13 residues. Deletions cut 6 bases from V and 4 bases from J, with 10 bases between. CDR3 in amino acids: CASSVDRNQPQHF. CDR3 nucleotide sequence: TGTGCCAGCAGCGTAGACAGGAATCAGCCCCAGCATTTT.